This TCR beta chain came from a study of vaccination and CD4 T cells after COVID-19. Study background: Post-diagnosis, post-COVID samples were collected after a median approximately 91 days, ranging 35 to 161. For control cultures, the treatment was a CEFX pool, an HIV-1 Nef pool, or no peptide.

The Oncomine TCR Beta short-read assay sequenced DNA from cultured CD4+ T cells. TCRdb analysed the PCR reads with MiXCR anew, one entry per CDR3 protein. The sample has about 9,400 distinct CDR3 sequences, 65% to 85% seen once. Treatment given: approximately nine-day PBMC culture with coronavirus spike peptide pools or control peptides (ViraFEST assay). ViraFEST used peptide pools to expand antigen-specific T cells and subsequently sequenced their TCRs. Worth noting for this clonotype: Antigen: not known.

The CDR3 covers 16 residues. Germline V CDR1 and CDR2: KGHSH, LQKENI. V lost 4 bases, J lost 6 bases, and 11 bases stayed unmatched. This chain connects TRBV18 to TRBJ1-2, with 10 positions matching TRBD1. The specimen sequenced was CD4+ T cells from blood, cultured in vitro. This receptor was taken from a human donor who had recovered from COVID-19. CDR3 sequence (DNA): TGTGCCAGCTCACGTGGGACAGGGGAATGGACGGATGGCTACACCTTC. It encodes CASSRGTGEWTDGYTF.